This TCR beta chain appears in the sequencing data of a study of beta chain features in type 1 diabetes. This clone was recorded at least ten times. Unmatched junction bases numbered 7, after V lost 7 bases and J lost 6 bases. The germline gives CDR1 LGHNA, CDR2 YNFKEQ. This CDR3 region has 14 residues. The entirety of the isolated RNA underwent reverse transcription, so expressed TCRB transcripts were sequenced. Libraries were prepared by immunoSEQ multiplex PCR; TCRdb keeps only in-frame clonotypes and omits some of them. The sample shows 120,000 to 150,000 clones, 6.9% of them seen only once. The sequencing sample was made of central memory CD4+ T cells from blood. This sequence joins TRBV4-2 and TRBJ2-2, with 8 bases fitting TRBD1. The clonotype was recovered from a woman under 40 in good health. The CDR3 DNA is TGTGCCAGCACACGGACAGGGACGGCCGGGGAGCTGTTTTTT. Its protein product is CASTRTGTAGELFF.